The source of this TCR beta chain is a study of shared clonotypes between healthy human individuals. Recent vaccinations or acute infections were absent in the healthy HIV-negative adult donors. Findings of the study overall: A reduction in generation probabilities was seen for non-shared clonotypes relative to those shared by all four donors. An expected dependence of interdonor clonotype sharing on sequencing depth was noted. Richness estimates generally favored naive over memory subsets.

Assay: immunoSEQ multiplex PCR; the TCRdb copy retains only in-frame clones and omits some. Among roughly 2.2 million clones listed, about 90% were seen once. V lost 3 bases and J 2 bases, leaving 7 bases between the germline ends. Germline V gene data show CDR1 as SEHNR and CDR2 as FQNEAQ (reference sequence). The CDR3 is 14 residues long. In this sample, this clone turned up a few times. Its matching antigen is unknown. The clonotype originates from a man younger than 35 in good health. Some clones in this sample may be carry-over from other donors' samples. Source material: naive CD4+ T cells from PBMCs. Subset denoted: CD45RA+ positively selected. J is TRBJ2-2 and V is TRBV7-9; D remains unclear. The DNA of the CDR3 is TGTGCCAGCAGCTTGTGGAGAAACACCGGGGAGCTGTTTTTT. Amino acid sequence: CASSLWRNTGELFF.